This entry lists 21 T cell receptor beta chains sequenced from one sample in a study of blood T cell repertoires in COVID-19. Sequencing was performed with immunoSEQ multiplex PCR; in TCRdb, only in-frame clones are kept and a portion is missing. The sample has 180,000 or so clones; about 78% are singletons. Material for sequencing was peripheral blood. Receptors were obtained from a woman between 50 and 59 years old with active or convalescent COVID-19.

The rearrangement joins TRBV3-1 (or the pseudogene TRBV3-2) to TRBJ1-1, with D perhaps TRBD1 (5 bases). Germline loops: CDR1 LGHDT, CDR2 YNNKEL (reference sequence). The CDR3 has 15 residues. Trimming cost V 3 bases and J 5 bases, with 16 bases left between them. The CDR3 here is CASSHPFGSGTEAFF. The CDR3 DNA reads as TGTGCCAGCAGCCACCCTTTCGGCTCAGGGACTGAAGCTTTCTTT.

The CDR3 region has the DNA TGTGCCAGCAGGGTGGGACAGGGCGGCACTGAAGCTTTCTTT. Its translation: CASRVGQGGTEAFF. The rearrangement links TRBV28 to TRBJ1-1; 9 bases agree with TRBD1. CDR3 length equals 14 residues. Germline V lookup: CDR1 MDHEN, CDR2 SYDVKM. V lost 6 bases to trimming and J lost 4 bases; unmatched junction nucleotides: 6. Full variable domain (missing parts from reference TRBV28 and TRBJ1-1): DVKVTQSSRYLVKRTGEKVFLECVQDMDHENMFWYRQDPGLGLRLIYFSYDVKMKEKGDIPEGYSVSREKKERFSLILESASTNQTSMYLCASRVGQGGTEAFFGQGTRLTVV.

V usage is TRBV6-4 and J usage is TRBJ1-1, with TRBD1 matching over 9 bases. There are 17 residues in the CDR3. Losses at the gene ends were 0 bases for V and 5 bases for J; bases not matched to a gene: 10. Germline values: CDR1 MRHNA, CDR2 SNTAGT. CDR3 region: CASSDSRTGEEETEAFF. The CDR3 DNA is TGTGCCAGCAGTGACTCCAGGACAGGGGAGGAAGAAACTGAAGCTTTCTTT.

This clone was detected a few times. The rearrangement uses TRBV7-9 and TRBJ2-7; 12 bases map to TRBD2. Germline CDR1 reads SEHNR; CDR2 reads FQNEAQ (reference sequence). This CDR3 has 15 residues. V was clipped by 3 bases and J by 5 bases; unmatched bases: 5. The CDR3 loop reads CASSFGTSGLDEQYF. The CDR3 coding sequence is TGTGCCAGCAGCTTTGGGACTAGCGGGCTTGACGAGCAGTACTTC.

The V gene is TRBV6-5, the J gene TRBJ1-2; no clear D. There are 13 residues in the CDR3. Deletions cut 8 bases from V and 9 bases from J, with 19 bases between. CDR1 and CDR2 from the germline V gene are MNHEY and SVGAGI. CDR3 in DNA: TGTGCCAGCTTCGCGGAGGCCTATGGGCGCTACACCTTC. Translation: CASFAEAYGRYTF.

This rearrangement joins TRBV5-1 to TRBJ2-2; TRBD2 aligns across 9 bases. Germline trimming cut 0 bases from V and 5 bases from J; bases unmatched to any gene: 5. This CDR3 has 16 residues. Germline V gene lookup returns CDR1 SGHRS and CDR2 YFSETQ. This CDR3 reads CASSLVGSGGTGELFF. CDR3 sequence (DNA): TGCGCCAGCAGCTTGGTTGGTAGCGGGGGAACCGGGGAGCTGTTTTTT.

The CDR3 sequence is CASSQDLKLAGGQYEQYF. The CDR3 DNA reads TGTGCCAGCAGCCAAGATTTGAAACTAGCGGGAGGGCAATACGAGCAGTACTTC. V gene TRBV4-2 combines with J gene TRBJ2-7; 13 bases align to TRBD2. The CDR3 is 18 amino acids. Germline loops: CDR1 LGHNA, CDR2 YNFKEQ. Losses at the gene ends were 0 bases for V and 4 bases for J; bases not matched to a gene: 9.

CDR3 residues: CASSCWTGGTAGQGDNEQFF. The CDR3 region has the DNA TGTGCCAGCAGCTGCTGGACAGGGGGAACAGCGGGTCAGGGGGACAATGAGCAGTTCTTC. The chain combines TRBV13 with TRBJ2-1, with 10 positions matching TRBD1. Looked up from germline, CDR1 is PRHDT and CDR2 is FYEKMQ (reference sequence). J lost 5 bases, V lost 4 bases, and 20 bases had no gene match. The CDR3 has 20 residues.

The genes are TRBV7-9 and TRBJ1-5, with D perhaps matching TRBD1 (6 bases). CDR1 is SEHNR, CDR2 FQNEAQ, per germline (reference sequence). This CDR3 spans 11 amino acids. Trimming shortened V by 4 bases and J by 11 bases, and 9 bases separated the two germline ends. This CDR3 is CASSSKGAQHF. The CDR3 DNA follows: TGTGCCAGCAGCTCTAAGGGGGCCCAGCATTTT.

The gene calls are TRBV2 and TRBJ2-2, with D tentatively TRBD1 (7 bases). Germline V CDR1 and CDR2: SNHLY, FYNNEI. The CDR3 spans 14 residues. V lost 8 bases and J lost 4, with 14 bases in between. The CDR3 here is CASHDREVTGELFF. Here the CDR3 DNA reads TGTGCCAGCCATGACAGGGAGGTCACCGGGGAGCTGTTTTTT.

The chain has TRBV9 and TRBJ1-6; tentatively, D is TRBD1 (5 bases). CDR3 length equals 15 residues. Germline CDR1 SGDLS, CDR2 YYNGEE. With 4 bases removed from V and 7 bases from J, the gap between germline ends came to 15 bases. CDR3 DNA: TGTGCCAGCAGCCCCCACCGACAGAGCAATTCACCCCTCCACTTT. This codes for CASSPHRQSNSPLHF.

The chain uses TRBV7-9 and TRBJ1-3, with D possibly matching TRBD1 (6 bases). The CDR3 is 17 amino acids. V was trimmed by 0 bases and J by 0 bases, leaving 12 bases between them. The V gene's germline CDR1 is SEHNR and CDR2 FQNEAQ (reference sequence). DNA of the CDR3: TGTGCCAGCAGCTTAGCGAGTCAGGGGAACTCTGGAAACACCATATATTTT. Protein product: CASSLASQGNSGNTIYF.

The rearrangement uses TRBV28 and TRBJ2-7; 11 bases agree with TRBD2. CDR3 length equals 17 residues. The germline gives CDR1 MDHEN, CDR2 SYDVKM. V lost 3 bases to trimming and J lost 7 bases; unmatched junction nucleotides: 14. The CDR3 DNA reads TGTGCCAGCAGTTTGGGGGTAGCGGGAGGGAGGGCTCTGGAGCAGTACTTC. Its protein is CASSLGVAGGRALEQYF.

The CDR3 nucleotides are TGTGCCAGCAGCTTAGGGGGCGCGCAGGAGCAGTACTTC. Protein product: CASSLGGAQEQYF. The V call is TRBV11-2, the J call TRBJ2-7; weak D call: TRBD1 (5 bases). Trimming shortened V by 1 base and J by 7 bases, and 11 bases separated the two germline ends. Germline CDR1 SGHAT, CDR2 FQNNGV. The CDR3 runs 13 residues.

The rearrangement uses TRBV4-3 and TRBJ2-5, with TRBD2 identical over 8 bases. CDR1 and CDR2 (germline): LGHNA, YSLEER. The CDR3 contains 15 residues. The V segment lost 3 bases and the J segment 6 bases; nucleotides outside the gene matches: 9. The CDR3 DNA is TGCGCCAGCAGCCAGGGGGCGGCGGGGGGCAAGACCCAGTACTTC. Its translation is CASSQGAAGGKTQYF.

This clone has only a few counts. The chain employs TRBV10-2 and TRBJ2-7; perhaps TRBD2 as D (5 bases). From germline, CDR1 is WSHSY and CDR2 SAAADI. Trimming stripped 6 bases from V and 4 bases from J, with 13 bases between. The CDR3 extends over 13 amino acids. In DNA form, the CDR3 reads TGCGCCAGCAGCGCCAGCGGAAAATACGAGCAGTACTTC. Protein product: CASSASGKYEQYF.

The chain is built from TRBV5-4 and TRBJ2-5; 14 nucleotides line up with TRBD2. CDR1 and CDR2 (germline): SGHNT, YYREEE (reference sequence). The CDR3 covers 16 residues. J was trimmed by 1 base and V by 4 bases; bases with no gene match: 3. Here the CDR3 DNA reads TGTGCCAGCAGCCTGGGACTAGCGGGGGCCCAAGAGACCCAGTACTTC. It yields the protein CASSLGLAGAQETQYF. Looking up the rest from reference TRBV5-4 and TRBJ2-5 gives the full variable domain: ETGVTQSPTHLIKTRGQQVTLRCSSQSGHNTVSWYQQALGQGPQFIFQYYREEENGRGNFPPRFSGLQFPNYSSELNVNALELDDSALYLCASSLGLAGAQETQYFGPGTRLLVL.

This clone showed up just a few times. V and J are TRBV18 and TRBJ1-2; D is possibly TRBD1 (6 bases). Germline V gene lookup returns CDR1 KGHSH and CDR2 LQKENI. The CDR3 sequence is 14 residues long. V lost 3 bases and J lost 4, with 12 bases in between. CDR3 protein: CASSPVDSGYGYTF. As DNA, the CDR3 is TGTGCCAGCTCACCGGTGGACAGCGGCTATGGCTACACCTTC.

The chain recombines TRBV6-5 with TRBJ1-1, with a weak D call TRBD1 (5 bases). V dropped 6 bases and J dropped 1 base, with 9 bases sitting between them. Per the germline V gene, CDR1 is MNHEY and CDR2 is SVGAGI. CDR3 size: 13 residues. In nucleotides, the CDR3 is TGTGCCAGCAGGTCAACAGGGAACACTGAAGCTTTCTTT. Its translation is CASRSTGNTEAFF.

The chain recombines TRBV5-1 with TRBJ2-3; TRBD2 agrees at 14 bases. Germline trimming cut 4 bases from V and 0 bases from J; bases unmatched to any gene: 7. The germline V gene encodes CDR1 SGHRS and CDR2 YFSETQ. CDR3 length: 18 amino acids. The CDR3 bases are TGCGCCAGCAGCAAAGGGACTAGCGGGGGACCTAGCACAGATACGCAGTATTTT. This codes for CASSKGTSGGPSTDTQYF.

The chain couples TRBV29-1 to TRBJ2-1; 7 bases fit TRBD1. This CDR3 is built from 14 residues. With V trimmed by 4 bases and J by 3 bases, 6 bases remained unmatched. In germline, CDR1 is SQVTM, CDR2 ANQGSEA. The CDR3 loop is CSVARDSNYNEQFF. The CDR3 DNA is TGCAGCGTTGCTCGGGACAGCAACTACAATGAGCAGTTCTTC.